The entry below describes one T cell receptor beta chain. No antigen is known for it. This sample was included in a study of shared clonotypes between healthy human individuals. V was clipped by 6 bases and J by 0 bases, with 12 bases between them. The CDR3 runs 14 residues. CDR1 and CDR2 from the germline V gene are SGHRS and YFSETQ. Sorted-subset replicate PCR reactions contained 200 ng DNA, corresponding to around 30,000 T cell genomes. Under the authors' procedure: There were no quality scores in the junction-only immunoSEQ sequences, so filtering differed. TCRdb's copy holds only in-frame clones and misses some; the assay was immunoSEQ multiplex PCR. V and J calls and clone size are given by that table; D and trimming were obtained from the DNA. The repertoire holds a few million clones, approximately 90% seen once, with over 0.12% in the top ten. Study-level results: When naive CD4 clonotypes were compared across a few donors, approximately 4.9% were shared. Naive subsets, compared against memory subsets, generally had larger estimated richness values.

Sequenced: naive CD4+ T cells sorted from blood. Subset here: CD45RA+ positively selected. The V call is TRBV5-1, the J call TRBJ1-2; D uncertain. The clonotype comes from a man aged 18-30 years in good health. The CDR3 loop reads CASTSETSNYGYTF. In DNA form, the CDR3 reads TGCGCCAGCACCTCAGAAACGTCTAACTATGGCTACACCTTC. Full variable domain (rest looked up from reference TRBV5-1 and TRBJ1-2): KAGVTQTPRYLIKTRGQQVTLSCSPISGHRSVSWYQQTPGQGLQFLFEYFSETQRNKGNFPGRFSGRQFSNSRSEMNVSTLELGDSALYLCASTSETSNYGYTFGSGTRLTVV.